A selection of T cell receptor beta chains follows, all from one sample in a study of CD4 T cells in relation to SARS-CoV-2 and coronaviruses. Assay used: immunoSEQ multiplex PCR; TCRdb lists only in-frame clones, some missing. The sample yields around 35,000 clones, more than 65% seen once. For these receptors, no antigen is known. Sequencing input: naive CD4+ T cells from PBMCs, cultured in vitro. The receptors stem from an adult with COVID-19. CDR3s include the opening cysteine and the closing phenylalanine or tryptophan. The D gene is left open where the match is weak. Not all rows give a size; the values are once, few, many and, for expanded clones, a class.

j_gene,abundance,d_gene,v_gene,CDR3aa,CDR3nt
TRBJ2-2,-,-,TRBV28,CASRDRNTGELFF,TGTGCCAGCAGGGACCGGAACACCGGGGAGCTGTTTTTT
TRBJ2-3,-,-,TRBV19,CASSNRTDTQYF,TGTGCCAGTAGTAATCGCACAGATACGCAGTATTTT
TRBJ2-3,-,-,TRBV19,CASSQPGADTQYF,TGTGCCAGTAGCCAGCCCGGAGCAGATACGCAGTATTTT
TRBJ1-6,-,-,TRBV14,CASSQERVGDSPLHF,TGTGCCAGCAGCCAAGAGCGGGTTGGGGATTCACCCCTCCACTTT
TRBJ1-2,once,-,TRBV11-2,CASSFTGTYGYTF,TGTGCCAGCAGCTTCACCGGGACCTATGGCTACACCTTC
TRBJ1-6,few,-,TRBV5-8,CASSLGRDMAPLHF,TGTGCCAGCAGCTTGGGACGGGATATGGCACCCCTCCACTTT
TRBJ2-5,once,-,TRBV9,CASSVSPGQETQYF,TGTGCCAGCAGCGTCTCCCCGGGCCAAGAGACCCAGTACTTC
TRBJ2-7,-,TRBD2,TRBV25-1,CASSDSTSGSVQVQYF,TGTGCCAGCAGTGATTCGACTAGCGGGAGTGTTCAGGTGCAGTACTTC
TRBJ2-3,-,TRBD1,TRBV15,CATSRDRVSTDTQYF,TGTGCCACCAGCAGGGACAGGGTCAGCACAGATACGCAGTATTTT
TRBJ1-5,-,TRBD1,TRBV2,CASSSGTGNQPQHF,TGTGCCAGCTCCTCCGGGACAGGGAATCAGCCCCAGCATTTT
TRBJ2-1,-,TRBD2,TRBV19,CASSFFSGRFYYNEQFF,TGTGCCAGTAGTTTCTTTAGCGGGAGGTTTTACTACAATGAGCAGTTCTTC
TRBJ2-7,-,TRBD1,TRBV9,CASSGQPDRGEQYF,TGTGCCAGCAGCGGGCAACCCGACAGGGGCGAGCAGTACTTC
TRBJ2-1,-,-,TRBV30,CAWSRNEQFF,TGTGCCTGGAGTAGGAATGAGCAGTTCTTC
TRBJ2-1,-,-,TRBV24-1,CATSEKTIYEQFF,TGTGCCACCAGTGAGAAGACCATTTATGAGCAGTTCTTC
TRBJ2-5,-,-,TRBV28,CASSPPQGRRAETQYF,TGTGCCAGCAGTCCACCCCAGGGGCGCAGGGCAGAGACCCAGTACTTC
TRBJ1-2,-,-,TRBV5-4,CASSLDKGSGYTF,TGTGCCAGCAGCTTGGATAAGGGGAGCGGCTACACCTTC
TRBJ1-5,once,-,TRBV19,CASTKTGTSDNQPQHF,TGTGCCAGTACTAAAACCGGGACATCAGACAATCAGCCCCAGCATTTT